Following are 14 T cell receptor beta chains from one sample sequenced in a study of blood T cell repertoires in COVID-19. Assay used: immunoSEQ multiplex PCR; TCRdb lists only in-frame clones, some missing. The profile shows tens of thousands of clones, about 90% of them singletons. The sample taken for sequencing was peripheral blood. The receptors here all came from a woman aged 50 to 60 with active or convalescent COVID-19.

This clone is a singleton in its sample. J is TRBJ2-3 and V is TRBV19, with D perhaps TRBD2 (6 bases). CDR3 length: 13 amino acids. The germline V gene encodes CDR1 LNHDA and CDR2 SQIVND (reference sequence). Trimming left V 1 base short and J 4 bases short, with 6 bases between. CDR3 nucleotides: TGTGCCAGTAGTATAGGGGGGGCAGATACGCAGTATTTT. It is translated as CASSIGGADTQYF. Drawing the rest from reference TRBV19 and TRBJ2-3, the complete variable domain is DGGITQSPKYLFRKEGQNVTLSCEQNLNHDAMYWYRQDPGQGLRLIYYSQIVNDFQKGDIAEGYSVSREKKESFPLTVTSAQKNPTAFYLCASSIGGADTQYFGPGTRLTVL.

This clone was seen a few times. The chain has TRBV6-6 and TRBJ1-2; D gene ambiguous. Per germline, CDR1 MNHNY and CDR2 SVGAGI (reference sequence). CDR3 length: 10 amino acids. Between the trimmed V and J ends, which lost 4 bases and 8 bases, there was a span of 5 bases. The CDR3 protein is CASSSGGYTF. CDR3 coding DNA: TGTGCCAGCAGTTCCGGGGGCTACACCTTC.

The V and J genes are TRBV7-2 and TRBJ1-1, with 7 bases matching TRBD1. This CDR3 has 15 amino acids. Trimming cost V 6 bases and J 3 bases; bases outside gene matches: 10. Germline CDR1 reads SGHTA; CDR2 reads FQGNSA. DNA for the CDR3: TGTGCCAGCAGTCCACAACAGGGGAGCCACACTGAAGCTTTCTTT. Translated, it gives CASSPQQGSHTEAFF.

V gene TRBV7-9 combines with J gene TRBJ1-6; maybe TRBD1 (5 bases). The germline CDR1 and CDR2 sequences are SEHNR and FQNEAQ (reference sequence). The CDR3 runs 16 residues. Trimming took 1 base from V and 7 from J, leaving 14 bases between them. CDR3 nucleotide sequence: TGTGCCAGCAGCTTAGGGAGGGGTCAACACAATTCACCCCTCCACTTT. This sequence encodes CASSLGRGQHNSPLHF.

The genes are TRBV6-5 and TRBJ2-1, with D possibly being TRBD1 (5 bases). Trimming took off 0 bases at V and 4 bases at J, with 13 bases between the two ends. The CDR3 has 16 amino acids. The germline gives CDR1 MNHEY, CDR2 SVGAGI. The CDR3 DNA reads TGTGCCAGCAGTTACTCGACCAGGGTTCTATACAATGAGCAGTTCTTC. Amino acids: CASSYSTRVLYNEQFF.

The chain carries TRBV7-9 and TRBJ2-1; 7 positions agree with TRBD1. Trimming removed 8 bases from V and 5 bases from J; junction bases left unmatched: 9. CDR3 length equals 14 residues. Germline V lookup: CDR1 SEHNR, CDR2 FQNEAQ (reference sequence). The CDR3 DNA sequence: TGTGCCAGCTCGAGACAGGGTTCCGACAATGAGCAGTTCTTC. Amino acids: CASSRQGSDNEQFF.

The V gene is TRBV13, the J gene TRBJ1-2; TRBD1 aligns across 8 bases. The CDR3 length is 19 residues. V dropped 5 bases and J dropped 0; count of bases not matched to a gene: 17. Germline CDR1 reads PRHDT; CDR2 reads FYEKMQ (reference sequence). The chain's CDR3 is CASSPVTGESPSANYGYTF. As DNA, the CDR3 is TGTGCCAGCAGCCCGGTGACAGGGGAGTCTCCCTCCGCTAACTATGGCTACACCTTC.

Turning to this clone: The junction does not match germline at one end; this may be a read error. The chain recombines TRBV5-5 with TRBJ2-6; the match to TRBD1 covers 9 bases. The CDR3 loop spans 19 amino acids. The germline V gene has CDR1 SGHKS and CDR2 YYEKEE (reference sequence). CDR3 protein: CASSLGGGQGTSGANVLTF. In DNA, the CDR3 is TGTGCCAGCAGTTTGGGAGGGGGACAGGGTACTTCTGGGGCCAACGTCCTGACTTTC. The whole variable domain, remainder taken from reference TRBV5-5 and TRBJ2-6, is DAGVTQSPTHLIKTRGQQVTLRCSPISGHKSVSWYQQVLGQGPQFIFQYYEKEERGRGNFPDRFSARQFPNYSSELNVNALLLGDSALYLCASSLGGGQGTSGANVLTFGAGSRLTVL.

The count of this clone is one. V and J are TRBV4-3 and TRBJ2-2; a possible D gene is TRBD2 (6 bases). V lost 0 bases and J lost 3, with 14 bases in between. This CDR3 comprises 17 residues. Germline CDR1 and CDR2: LGHNA and YSLEER. CDR3 sequence reads: CASSQDQASAYTGELFF. The DNA of the CDR3 is TGCGCCAGCAGCCAAGATCAAGCTAGCGCCTACACCGGGGAGCTGTTTTTT.

This sequence joins TRBV11-1 and TRBJ1-2; D gene ambiguous. V lost 5 bases and J 3 bases, leaving 10 bases between the germline ends. Germline CDR1 is SGHAT and CDR2 is FQDESV (reference sequence). This CDR3 contains 13 residues. The CDR3 sequence: CASSREFDYGYTF. CDR3 nucleotides: TGTGCCAGCAGCCGGGAGTTTGACTATGGCTACACCTTC.

The chain carries TRBV2 and TRBJ2-3, with 9 bases identical to TRBD1. V dropped 1 base and J dropped 1; count of bases not matched to a gene: 0. CDR1 and CDR2 (germline): SNHLY, FYNNEI. This CDR3 has 15 amino acids. The CDR3 nucleotides are TGTGCCAGCAGTGAAGGGACAGGGGGCACAGATACGCAGTATTTT. It codes for CASSEGTGGTDTQYF.

This clone appeared a single time. J is TRBJ1-2 and V is TRBV14; 8 bases match TRBD1. The CDR3 is 12 amino acids. The germline V gene has CDR1 SGHDN and CDR2 FVKESK. V was pared by 4 bases and J by 14 bases, with 9 bases of the junction left unmatched. CDR3 DNA sequence: TGTGCCAGCAGCCCCGGACAGGGAGTAAGAACCTTC. Its translation: CASSPGQGVRTF.

The J gene is TRBJ1-1, the V gene TRBV3-1 (or the pseudogene TRBV3-2); 8 bases are a match to TRBD1. The CDR3 consists of 15 residues. Germline trimming cut 3 bases from V and 5 bases from J; bases unmatched to any gene: 8. Germline CDR1 LGHDT, CDR2 YNNKEL (reference sequence). The CDR3 nucleotides are TGTGCCAGCAGCCATCAGGGGGCAGGTAGGACTGAAGCTTTCTTT. It encodes CASSHQGAGRTEAFF.

This clone was observed a single time. The chain carries TRBV6-5 and TRBJ1-2; 11 bases line up with TRBD1. The germline V gene encodes CDR1 MNHEY and CDR2 SVGAGI. This CDR3 is built from 15 residues. The ends lost 4 bases at V and 4 bases at J; junction bases unmatched: 5. CDR3 bases: TGTGCCAGCAGTTCCCTGGACAGGGGGCCCTATGGCTACACCTTC. It yields the protein CASSSLDRGPYGYTF.